The 27 T cell receptor beta chains below were found in one sample sequenced in a study of T-cell memory formation after mild COVID-19. TCRdb analysed the 5' RACE reads with MiXCR anew, one entry per CDR3 protein. The sample has around 200,000 distinct CDR3 sequences, 25% to 35% seen once. What was sequenced was PBMCs or a T cell subset sorted from them (not recorded which). These receptors all come from an adult woman who had mild COVID-19 (a few samples of this study predate the infection). Cell type and time point are not known.

The chain uses TRBV6-5 and TRBJ1-5; 8 bases match TRBD1. The germline gives CDR1 MNHEY, CDR2 SVGAGI. The J segment lost 7 bases and the V segment lost 2 bases, leaving 10 bases of the junction unmatched. The CDR3 is 16 residues long. CDR3 bases: TGTGCCAGCAGTTACGGGTCCGGACAGGGAAGACAGCCCCAGCATTTT. Amino acids: CASSYGSGQGRQPQHF.

This clonotype was counted between two and nine times. The chain carries TRBV21-1 and TRBJ1-2. TRBV21-1 is tagged as a pseudogene. The CDR3 consists of 15 residues. CDR3 amino acids: CASSPRQEANYGYTF. In DNA form, the CDR3 reads TGTGCCAGCAGCCCGCGGCAGGAAGCTAACTATGGCTACACCTTC.

The V gene is TRBV5-1, the J gene TRBJ2-1; D could derive from TRBD1 or TRBD2 (5 bases each). CDR3 length equals 15 residues. V lost 2 bases to trimming and J lost 6 bases, with 15 bases between them. Germline CDR1 reads SGHRS; CDR2 reads YFSETQ. The CDR3 bases are TGCGCCAGCAGCTTAGGGACCCCGGGGCCCAATGAGCAGTTCTTC. Its translation: CASSLGTPGPNEQFF.

The chain combines TRBV20-1 with TRBJ1-1; weak D call: TRBD1 (5 bases). Germline V lookup: CDR1 DFQATT, CDR2 SNEGSKA (reference sequence). CDR3 length: 13 residues. The CDR3 here is CSTGPHWGTEAFF. The CDR3 DNA follows: TGCAGCACGGGGCCACACTGGGGCACTGAAGCTTTCTTT.

This clonotype was seen a handful of times. The chain recombines TRBV20-1 with TRBJ2-3; possibly TRBD2 for D (5 bases). The germline V gene has CDR1 DFQATT and CDR2 SNEGSKA (reference sequence). CDR3 length: 13 residues. The germline V and J ends were trimmed by 7 bases and 0 bases, with 11 bases remaining between them. CDR3 region: CSVQRPSTDTQYF. DNA for the CDR3: TGCAGTGTCCAGCGGCCCAGCACAGATACGCAGTATTTT.

This clonotype was picked up a small number of times. The V gene is TRBV6-6, the J gene TRBJ2-2; TRBD1 might be the D (6 bases). Trimming removed 0 bases from V and 3 bases from J, with 14 bases in between. The length of the CDR3 is 17 residues. Germline values: CDR1 MNHNY, CDR2 SVGAGI (reference sequence). The CDR3 DNA sequence: TGTGCCAGCAGTTACTCGAAAACAGGGCGGGACACCGGGGAGCTGTTTTTT. Protein product: CASSYSKTGRDTGELFF.

This chain joins TRBV7-6 and TRBJ1-5; D is unclear. CDR1 SGHVS and CDR2 FNYEAQ come from the germline V gene. The CDR3 has 15 amino acids. V was clipped by 2 bases and J by 7 bases, with 15 bases between them. The CDR3 region has the DNA TGTGCCAGCAGCTTATCTCTGGGCCTTTTACAGCCCCAGCATTTT. Its protein is CASSLSLGLLQPQHF. Complete variable domain (other parts from reference TRBV7-6 and TRBJ1-5): GAGVSQSPRYKVTKRGQDVALRCDPISGHVSLYWYRQALGQGPEFLTYFNYEAQQDKSGLPNDRFSAERPEGSISTLTIQRTEQRDSAMYRCASSLSLGLLQPQHFGDGTRLSIL.

Only a few counts were recorded for this clonotype. This chain joins TRBV7-3 and TRBJ2-1, with 10 bases identical to TRBD2. The germline V gene has CDR1 SGHTA and CDR2 FQGTGA. V dropped 3 bases and J dropped 9; count of bases not matched to a gene: 17. The CDR3 runs to 18 residues. CDR3 sequence (DNA): TGTGCCAGCAGCTTCGTTGCTAGCGGGAGTTGGCCTAATGGTGAGCAGTTCTTC. Amino acids: CASSFVASGSWPNGEQFF.

This clonotype was counted at least ten times. The chain links TRBV4-1 to TRBJ1-2, with D unclear. This CDR3 is 14 amino acids long. V was pared by 4 bases and J by 0 bases, with 9 bases between. Per germline, CDR1 MGHRA and CDR2 YSYEKL. The CDR3 region has the DNA TGCGCCAGCAGCCGAGACCCGACTAACTATGGCTACACCTTC. The encoded protein is CASSRDPTNYGYTF.

This clonotype was observed a few times. V usage is TRBV18 and J usage is TRBJ1-2; D perhaps matches TRBD1 (6 bases). Trimming left V 0 bases short and J 5 bases short, with 13 bases between. Germline CDR1 reads KGHSH; CDR2 reads LQKENI. This CDR3 is 15 amino acids long. The CDR3 sequence is CASSPPSATGYGYTF. In DNA, the CDR3 is TGTGCCAGCTCACCACCGTCTGCAACAGGGTATGGCTACACCTTC.

V usage is TRBV7-9 and J usage is TRBJ2-7, with TRBD2 as a possible D gene (5 bases). V lost 2 bases to trimming and J lost 5 bases, with 16 bases between them. CDR1 is SEHNR and CDR2 is FQNEAQ in the germline V gene (reference sequence). The CDR3 sequence is 15 residues long. CDR3 nucleotides: TGTGCCAGCAGCTTATTAGCGAGCGGTCTAAACGAGCAGTACTTC. Its protein product is CASSLLASGLNEQYF.

The chain carries TRBV12-3 or TRBV12-4 and TRBJ1-2; D perhaps matches TRBD1 (5 bases). Trimming shortened V by 1 base and J by 7 bases, and 16 bases separated the two germline ends. This CDR3 spans 15 amino acids. The CDR3 protein is CASSLGIGAIGGYTF. CDR3 DNA sequence: TGTGCCAGCAGTTTAGGGATAGGGGCGATAGGTGGCTACACCTTC.

This chain joins TRBV7-9 and TRBJ2-7, with D perhaps being TRBD1 or TRBD2 (5 bases each). CDR1 SEHNR and CDR2 FQNEAQ come from the germline V gene (reference sequence). The V end was cut by 2 bases, the J end by 6 bases, with 8 bases between. The CDR3 has 12 residues. As DNA, the CDR3 is TGTGCCAGCAGCTTACGGGGCGTCGAGCAGTACTTC. Encoded protein: CASSLRGVEQYF.

This chain uses TRBV13 with TRBJ2-5; D is perhaps TRBD2 (5 bases). Trimming took off 0 bases at V and 4 bases at J, with 12 bases between the two ends. This CDR3 is built from 15 residues. The germline V gene has CDR1 PRHDT and CDR2 FYEKMQ (reference sequence). CDR3 amino acids: CASSLGRGVAETQYF. In DNA form, the CDR3 reads TGTGCCAGCAGCTTAGGACGGGGAGTCGCAGAGACCCAGTACTTC.

The V call is TRBV30, the J call TRBJ1-3, with D possibly TRBD1 on 6 matching bases. The CDR3 sequence is 19 residues long. V was shortened by 0 bases and J by 5 bases, with 26 bases between the two germline ends. The germline gives CDR1 GTSNPN, CDR2 SVGIG (reference sequence). CDR3 nucleotide sequence: TGTGCCTGGAGTGTACTACGCACCTTCCGGACTGACAGGCGAAACACCATATATTTT. This translates into CAWSVLRTFRTDRRNTIYF.

This clonotype came up a few times. The rearrangement joins TRBV19 to TRBJ2-1; the D call may be TRBD1 or TRBD2 (6 bases each). V shed 3 bases and J shed 4 bases, with 13 bases lying between them. CDR3 length: 15 residues. Germline V gives CDR1 LNHDA, CDR2 SQIVND (reference sequence). CDR3: CASSMGLGGYNEQFF. In DNA, the CDR3 is TGTGCCAGTAGTATGGGCCTAGGGGGGTACAATGAGCAGTTCTTC.

This rearrangement joins TRBV6-6 to TRBJ2-7; the D gene is possibly TRBD1 (5 bases). V was trimmed by 8 bases and J by 0 bases, leaving 17 bases between them. Per germline, CDR1 MNHNY and CDR2 SVGAGI (reference sequence). CDR3 size: 15 residues. The CDR3 sequence is CASSRAGSLSYEQYF. CDR3 sequence (DNA): TGTGCCAGCTCCCGCGCAGGGTCCCTCTCCTACGAGCAGTACTTC.

The CDR3 is CATSGFTLAQGAYPFTDTQYF. CDR3 sequence (DNA): TGTGCCACCAGTGGCTTTACCCTGGCACAGGGGGCTTACCCTTTCACAGATACGCAGTATTTT. The rearrangement links TRBV24-1 to TRBJ2-3, with 9 bases identical to TRBD1. J was trimmed by 2 bases and V by 5 bases; bases with no gene match: 22. This CDR3 contains 21 residues. Germline loops: CDR1 KGHDR, CDR2 SFDVKD.

The V call is TRBV10-3, the J call TRBJ2-7; 8 bases fit TRBD2. Trimming removed 0 bases from V and 2 bases from J; junction bases left unmatched: 3. The germline gives CDR1 ENHRY, CDR2 SYGVKD. The CDR3 covers 15 residues. CDR3 region: CAISESGGGPYEQYF. The CDR3 DNA follows: TGTGCCATCAGTGAGTCTGGCGGGGGGCCCTACGAGCAGTACTTC.

The genes are TRBV6-2 or TRBV6-3 and TRBJ2-7; 8 bases line up with TRBD1. The CDR3 runs 15 residues. J was trimmed by 3 bases and V by 0 bases; bases with no gene match: 4. Germline values: CDR1 MNHEY, CDR2 SVGEGT. CDR3 DNA sequence: TGTGCCAGCAGTTACTCCCGGACAGGGAACTACGAGCAGTACTTC. Its protein is CASSYSRTGNYEQYF.

This chain connects TRBV18 to TRBJ2-1, with TRBD2 matching 12 bases. There are 17 residues in the CDR3. The V gene's germline CDR1 is KGHSH and CDR2 LQKENI. The junction had 2 bases not matched to a gene; V was cut back by 1 base and J by 1 base. CDR3 region: CASSPQTSGRSYNEQFF. The CDR3 DNA sequence: TGTGCCAGCTCACCACAGACTAGCGGGAGATCCTACAATGAGCAGTTCTTC. Based on the CDR3 plus reference TRBV18 and TRBJ2-1, the full variable domain is NAGVMQNPRHLVRRRGQEARLRCSPMKGHSHVYWYRQLPEEGLKFMVYLQKENIIDESGMPKERFSAEFPKEGPSILRIQQVVRGDSAAYFCASSPQTSGRSYNEQFFGPGTRLTVL.

This chain links TRBV13 with TRBJ2-5; 11 positions match TRBD2. V lost 5 bases and J lost 2; bases outside the gene matches: 7. CDR3 size: 16 residues. CDR1 and CDR2 from the germline V gene are PRHDT and FYEKMQ (reference sequence). CDR3 in amino acids: CASSRTSGRGQETQYF. The DNA for the CDR3 is TGTGCCAGCAGCCGTACTAGCGGGAGAGGGCAAGAGACCCAGTACTTC.

The chain couples TRBV3-1 to TRBJ2-3; 10 bases map to TRBD2. V lost 0 bases to trimming and J lost 0 bases; unmatched junction nucleotides: 6. CDR1 and CDR2 from the germline V gene are LGHDT and YNNKEL (reference sequence). This CDR3 contains 18 residues. CDR3 loop: CASSQDWGTSVSTDTQYF. As DNA, the CDR3 is TGTGCCAGCAGCCAAGATTGGGGGACTAGCGTGAGCACAGATACGCAGTATTTT.

This clonotype turned up a few times. The chain uses TRBV5-1 and TRBJ2-6; D gene uncertain. CDR3 length equals 15 residues. V dropped 4 bases and J dropped 0 bases, with 8 bases sitting between them. Germline assignment: CDR1 SGHRS and CDR2 YFSETQ. CDR3 nucleotides: TGCGCCAGCAGCCCTAGGTACTCTGGGGCCAACGTCCTGACTTTC. It codes for CASSPRYSGANVLTF.

This clonotype was seen only a few times. The J gene is TRBJ2-7, the V gene TRBV23-1; no clear D. TRBV23-1 is reported as an ORF; its role is uncertain. The V gene lost 1 base and the J gene lost 1 base, with 11 bases spanning the gap. The CDR3 sequence is 15 residues long. The CDR3 nucleotides read TGCGCCAGCAGTCAATGCTGGGATGCGTCCTACGAGCAGTACTTC. Amino acids: CASSQCWDASYEQYF.

This chain connects TRBV6-6 to TRBJ2-7; D uncertain. The V gene lost 2 bases and the J gene lost 5 bases, with 10 bases spanning the gap. This CDR3 has 13 amino acids. Per the germline V gene, CDR1 is MNHNY and CDR2 is SVGAGI (reference sequence). The chain's CDR3 is CASSYEETDEQYF. The DNA for the CDR3 is TGTGCCAGCAGTTACGAGGAGACCGACGAGCAGTACTTC.

This chain uses TRBV30 with TRBJ2-7; 10 bases fit TRBD2. With V trimmed by 2 bases and J by 0 bases, 7 bases remained unmatched. CDR1 and CDR2 (germline): GTSNPN, SVGIG (reference sequence). The length of the CDR3 is 16 residues. The CDR3 coding sequence is TGTGCCTGGAGTCCTAGACTAGCGGGCCTCTCCTACGAGCAGTACTTC. This translates into CAWSPRLAGLSYEQYF.